A selection of T cell receptor beta chains follows, all from one sample in a study of T cells in Graves' hyperthyroidism and ophthalmopathy. TCRdb redid the calling of the multiplex PCR reads with MiXCR, one entry per CDR3 protein. The sample holds about 400,000 distinct CDR3 sequences; about 15% are singletons and the top ten take roughly 14%. Sequences were obtained from blood. These receptors originate from a woman younger than 35 with Graves' hyperthyroidism. Each CDR3 is given without its conserved first and last residue.

J gene: TRBJ2-1; V gene: TRBV24-1; CDR3 protein: ATRTGNNEQF
J gene: TRBJ2-7; V gene: TRBV20-1; CDR3 protein: SASSGYYEQY
J gene: TRBJ2-3; V gene: TRBV6-5; CDR3 protein: ASSYSVGDTTDTQY
J gene: TRBJ2-4; V gene: TRBV20-1; CDR3 protein: SASRGGGVKNIQY
J gene: TRBJ1-4; V gene: TRBV4-1; CDR3 protein: ASSQKGNREGGEKLF
J gene: TRBJ2-1; V gene: TRBV4-3; CDR3 protein: ASSQFTTVSYNEQF
J gene: TRBJ1-2; V gene: TRBV27; CDR3 protein: ASSSGILPGGYT
J gene: TRBJ2-1; V gene: TRBV20-1; CDR3 protein: SARDYQREGLEQF
J gene: TRBJ2-7; V gene: TRBV12-3/TRBV12-4; CDR3 protein: ASWRAGAYEQY
J gene: TRBJ1-5; V gene: TRBV12-3/TRBV12-4; CDR3 protein: ASSKDSPNQPQH
J gene: TRBJ1-4; V gene: TRBV20-1; CDR3 protein: SASGLGEKLF
J gene: TRBJ2-5; V gene: TRBV20-1; CDR3 protein: SARFRDSLY
J gene: TRBJ2-4; V gene: TRBV7-9; CDR3 protein: ASSYRSSPVAKNIQY
J gene: TRBJ1-6; V gene: TRBV3-1; CDR3 protein: ASSRSINSPLH
J gene: TRBJ2-1; V gene: TRBV20-1; CDR3 protein: SARDGARGNEQF
J gene: TRBJ1-6; V gene: TRBV19; CDR3 protein: ASSIRRGRSPLH
J gene: TRBJ2-7; V gene: TRBV4-2; CDR3 protein: ASSQAGAGAQLSYEQY
J gene: TRBJ1-1; V gene: TRBV7-9; CDR3 protein: ASSFERRGNTEAF
J gene: TRBJ2-5; V gene: TRBV6-1; CDR3 protein: ASRRLGTQETQY
J gene: TRBJ2-1; V gene: TRBV4-2; CDR3 protein: ASSQESQRQF
J gene: TRBJ1-1; V gene: TRBV12-3/TRBV12-4; CDR3 protein: ASQGGGSRMNTEAF
J gene: TRBJ2-1; V gene: TRBV5-5; CDR3 protein: ASSFGQGASNEQF
J gene: TRBJ2-1; V gene: TRBV7-3; CDR3 protein: ASSFLGGAYNEQF
J gene: TRBJ2-7; V gene: TRBV4-1; CDR3 protein: ASSQGEDRSYEQY
J gene: TRBJ2-1; V gene: TRBV7-6; CDR3 protein: ASSLEGDTLGNEQF
J gene: TRBJ1-1; V gene: TRBV6-1; CDR3 protein: ASSTGTAYTEAF
J gene: TRBJ1-2; V gene: TRBV7-9; CDR3 protein: ASSSEGYGSLGYT
J gene: TRBJ2-1; V gene: TRBV20-1; CDR3 protein: SARGTSGGAEVEQF
J gene: TRBJ1-3; V gene: TRBV11-2; CDR3 protein: ASSLTNNIRVWRNTIY